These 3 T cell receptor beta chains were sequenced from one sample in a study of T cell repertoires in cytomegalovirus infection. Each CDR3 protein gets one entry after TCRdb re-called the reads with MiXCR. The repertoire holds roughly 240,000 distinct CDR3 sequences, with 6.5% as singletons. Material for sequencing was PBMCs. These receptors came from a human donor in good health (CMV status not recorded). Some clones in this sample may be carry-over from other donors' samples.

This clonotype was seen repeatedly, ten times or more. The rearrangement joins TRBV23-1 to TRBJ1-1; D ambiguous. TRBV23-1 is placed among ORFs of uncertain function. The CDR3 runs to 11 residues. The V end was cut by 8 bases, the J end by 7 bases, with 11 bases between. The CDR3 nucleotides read TGCGCCAGCGGGAAATACGGTGAAGCTTTCTTT. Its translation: CASGKYGEAFF.

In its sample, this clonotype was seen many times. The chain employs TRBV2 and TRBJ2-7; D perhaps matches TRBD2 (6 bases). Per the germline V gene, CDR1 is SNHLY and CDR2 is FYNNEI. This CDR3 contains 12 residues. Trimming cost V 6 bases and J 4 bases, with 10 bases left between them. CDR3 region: CASRGGAYEQYF. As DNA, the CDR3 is TGTGCCAGCAGGGGCGGGGCTTACGAGCAGTACTTC.

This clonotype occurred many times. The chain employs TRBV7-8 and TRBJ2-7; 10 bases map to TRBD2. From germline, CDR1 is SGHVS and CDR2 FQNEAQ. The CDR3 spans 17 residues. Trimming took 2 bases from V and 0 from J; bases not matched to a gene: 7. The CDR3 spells CASSLWVLAGTSYEQYF. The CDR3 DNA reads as TGTGCCAGCAGCTTATGGGTACTAGCGGGGACCTCCTACGAGCAGTACTTC.